The entry that follows covers one TCR beta chain sequence. The data belong to a study of blood T cell repertoires in COVID-19. Across the whole study: Acute-phase and convalescent COVID-19 samples originated in the United States, Italy and Spain.

Generated by immunoSEQ multiplex PCR, the TCRdb table keeps only in-frame clones and is missing some. The data hold roughly 120,000 clones, with over 70% observed a single time. Germline V lookup: CDR1 SEHNR, CDR2 FQNEAQ (reference sequence). Trimming took 4 bases from V and 5 from J, leaving 14 bases between them. CDR3 size: 14 residues. The source of this sequence is a human donor in a cohort sampled during active or convalescent COVID-19. The rearrangement links TRBV7-9 to TRBJ2-5; tentatively, D is TRBD1 (6 bases). Sequencing was performed on peripheral blood. CDR3 nucleotides: TGTGCCAGCAGCTCCCGACAGGCCTGGGAGACCCAGTACTTC. Amino acid sequence: CASSSRQAWETQYF.